Shown below are 24 T cell receptor beta chains from a single sample sequenced in a study of blood T cell repertoires in COVID-19. Sequenced by immunoSEQ multiplex PCR; TCRdb stores in-frame clones only, minus some. Among about 220,000 clones, roughly four fifths were seen once, and the ten largest hold about 1.3%. Sequenced sample: PBMCs or T cells enriched from blood (not recorded which). These receptors all stem from a woman aged 35 to 49 with acute COVID-19.

This clone was recorded a few times. The chain employs TRBV5-6 and TRBJ1-3; tentatively, D is TRBD1 (6 bases). This CDR3 spans 16 amino acids. In germline, CDR1 is SGHDT, CDR2 YYEEEE. With 2 bases removed from V and 0 bases from J, the gap between germline ends came to 12 bases. The CDR3 region has the DNA TGTGCCAGCAGCTTAACCGGACAGAGCTCTGGAAACACCATATATTTT. Protein product: CASSLTGQSSGNTIYF.

The gene calls are TRBV6-5 and TRBJ1-1; TRBD1 is a possible D gene (6 bases). Germline assignment: CDR1 MNHEY and CDR2 SVGAGI. CDR3 length equals 14 residues. V was trimmed by 6 bases and J by 2 bases, leaving 13 bases between them. The CDR3 DNA follows: TGTGCCAGCAGCTACGGACAGACAAACACTGAAGCTTTCTTT. Protein product: CASSYGQTNTEAFF.

The gene calls are TRBV7-9 and TRBJ1-4; 7 nucleotides align to TRBD1. CDR1 and CDR2 (germline): SEHNR, FQNEAQ (reference sequence). The CDR3 totals 15 residues. Trimming at V came to 0 bases and at J to 7 bases, leaving 5 bases not matched to a gene. CDR3 nucleotide sequence: TGTGCCAGCAGCTTAGCGCAGACAGGGACTGAAAAACTGTTTTTT. It translates to CASSLAQTGTEKLFF.

This clone was observed a few times. The chain has TRBV4-1 and TRBJ1-3; D unresolved. Germline CDR1 is MGHRA and CDR2 is YSYEKL. The V gene lost 3 bases and the J gene lost 0 bases, with 12 bases spanning the gap. The CDR3 totals 16 residues. The CDR3 nucleotides read TGCGCCAGCAGCCAGAGTGAGATGAGCTCTGGAAACACCATATATTTT. It specifies CASSQSEMSSGNTIYF.

The CDR3 DNA sequence: TGTGCCAGCAGTGAACAGGGGAGCTCTGGAAACACCATATATTTT. Its translation: CASSEQGSSGNTIYF. The chain joins TRBV6-1 to TRBJ1-3; a weak D match, TRBD1 (6 bases). The CDR3 covers 15 residues. Germline V lookup: CDR1 MNHNS, CDR2 SASEGT. Trimming took 2 bases from V and 0 from J, leaving 8 bases between them.

This clone was counted many times. V usage is TRBV2 and J usage is TRBJ2-7; TRBD1 matches at 10 bases. Germline-derived CDR1 and CDR2 are SNHLY and FYNNEI. The CDR3 extends over 16 amino acids. The trim removed 6 bases at V and 1 base at J, leaving 9 bases unmatched. This CDR3 reads CASSHDRGRGSYEQYF. The CDR3 DNA reads TGTGCCAGCAGCCACGACAGGGGGCGCGGGTCCTACGAGCAGTACTTC.

J is TRBJ1-4 and V is TRBV7-9, with D perhaps TRBD1 (5 bases). CDR3 length: 16 amino acids. The V and J ends lost 3 bases and 5 bases respectively, with 16 bases between them. CDR1 is SEHNR, CDR2 FQNEAQ, per germline (reference sequence). CDR3 region: CASSFPSDIRNEKLFF. CDR3 DNA sequence: TGTGCCAGCAGCTTCCCCTCGGACATCAGAAATGAAAAACTGTTTTTT. The whole variable domain, filled in from reference TRBV7-9 and TRBJ1-4, reads DTGVSQNPRHKITKRGQNVTFRCDPISEHNRLYWYRQTLGQGPEFLTYFQNEAQLEKSRLLSDRFSAERPKGSFSTLEIQRTEQGDSAMYLCASSFPSDIRNEKLFFGSGTQLSVL.

The genes are TRBV5-4 and TRBJ2-2; D is perhaps TRBD2 (6 bases). The germline gives CDR1 SGHNT, CDR2 YYREEE (reference sequence). Trimming left V 5 bases short and J 0 bases short, with 14 bases between. CDR3 length equals 16 residues. CDR3 nucleotide sequence: TGTGCCAGCAGTTTAACCGGGACTGCGAACACCGGGGAGCTGTTTTTT. Translated, it gives CASSLTGTANTGELFF.

The table lists this clone with a few counts. V usage is TRBV5-1 and J usage is TRBJ2-3, with D tentatively TRBD1 (6 bases). Looked up from germline, CDR1 is SGHRS and CDR2 is YFSETQ. Trimming shortened V by 4 bases and J by 2 bases, and 17 bases separated the two germline ends. This CDR3 spans 16 amino acids. This CDR3 is CASSQIGGMITDTQYF. In DNA form, the CDR3 reads TGCGCCAGCAGCCAGATTGGGGGCATGATCACAGATACGCAGTATTTT.

To note about this clone: The same CDR3 arises from other DNA sequences in this sample as well. The chain joins TRBV6-1 to TRBJ1-6; D unresolved. The V and J ends lost 3 bases and 0 bases respectively, with 6 bases between them. There are 15 residues in the CDR3. Germline values: CDR1 MNHNS, CDR2 SASEGT. The CDR3 DNA follows: TGTGCCAGCAGTGAGGGGAGCTCCTATAATTCACCCCTCCACTTT. It yields the protein CASSEGSSYNSPLHF.

The chain recombines TRBV19 with TRBJ1-4; tentatively, D is TRBD1 (5 bases). Germline V gives CDR1 LNHDA, CDR2 SQIVND (reference sequence). The V end lost 5 bases, the J end lost 6 bases, and 19 bases lay between the germline ends. This CDR3 comprises 16 residues. As DNA, the CDR3 is TGTGCCAGTAGTGCTCAGGGAGGAGGGAATTATGAAAAACTGTTTTTT. The encoded protein is CASSAQGGGNYEKLFF.

The rearrangement joins TRBV6-5 to TRBJ2-5; unclear D gene. CDR3 length equals 11 residues. V was shortened by 2 bases and J by 10 bases, with 8 bases between the two germline ends. Looked up from germline, CDR1 is MNHEY and CDR2 is SVGAGI. The CDR3 sequence is CASSYLRGQYF. The CDR3, as DNA: TGTGCCAGCAGTTACCTGCGCGGCCAGTACTTC.

This clone came up once. The CDR3 reads CASSYASGGADTQYF. Written as DNA, the CDR3 is TGTGCCAGCAGTTACGCCAGCGGGGGGGCAGATACGCAGTATTTT. The chain couples TRBV6-2 or TRBV6-3 to TRBJ2-3, with TRBD2 identical over 10 bases. V dropped 2 bases and J dropped 4; count of bases not matched to a gene: 3. This CDR3 has 15 amino acids. Germline values: CDR1 MNHEY, CDR2 SVGEGT.

The rearrangement uses TRBV13 and TRBJ2-7; D possibly corresponds to TRBD2 (6 bases). The germline V gene encodes CDR1 PRHDT and CDR2 FYEKMQ (reference sequence). The CDR3 length is 15 residues. V was clipped by 5 bases and J by 1 base, with 15 bases between them. CDR3 coding DNA: TGTGCCAGCAGCCTCAGGAGGGCGGGGTCCTACGAGCAGTACTTC. Translation gives CASSLRRAGSYEQYF. Complete variable domain (other parts from reference TRBV13 and TRBJ2-7): AAGVIQSPRHLIKEKRETATLKCYPIPRHDTVYWYQQGPGQDPQFLISFYEKMQSDKGSIPDRFSAQQFSDYHSELNMSSLELGDSALYFCASSLRRAGSYEQYFGPGTRLTVT.

The chain uses TRBV24-1 and TRBJ2-2, with TRBD2 matching over 7 bases. The V gene's germline CDR1 is KGHDR and CDR2 SFDVKD. After removal of 3 bases from V and 7 bases from J, the junction contained 1 base not matched to a gene. This CDR3 contains 13 residues. CDR3 DNA: TGTGCCACCAGTGATGGACTAGGCGGGGAGCTGTTTTTT. It codes for CATSDGLGGELFF.

The gene calls are TRBV7-2 and TRBJ2-2; 7 bases are a match to TRBD1. The length of the CDR3 is 16 residues. Germline CDR1 SGHTA, CDR2 FQGNSA. The ends lost 4 bases at V and 5 bases at J; junction bases unmatched: 10. CDR3 DNA: TGTGCCAGCAGCTCACTTCTTCAGGGGGTTACCGGGGAGCTGTTTTTT. It yields the protein CASSSLLQGVTGELFF.

The gene calls are TRBV19 and TRBJ1-4, with no clear D. The germline V gene has CDR1 LNHDA and CDR2 SQIVND (reference sequence). This CDR3 contains 17 residues. Trimming took 5 bases from V and 0 from J, leaving 16 bases between them. The CDR3 DNA sequence: TGTGCCAGTAGTTCCCCCGCCCTAGGTGCAACTAATGAAAAACTGTTTTTT. Its translation is CASSSPALGATNEKLFF.

V and J are TRBV9 and TRBJ2-3; the match to TRBD2 covers 9 bases. Per germline, CDR1 SGDLS and CDR2 YYNGEE. V dropped 0 bases and J dropped 4; count of bases not matched to a gene: 9. CDR3 size: 17 residues. CDR3 DNA sequence: TGTGCCAGCAGCGTAGTGGCTAGCGGGGCGAGGGCAGATACGCAGTATTTT. Its protein is CASSVVASGARADTQYF.

There are many counts of this clone. V usage is TRBV6-4 and J usage is TRBJ2-2; D is possibly TRBD2 (6 bases). The CDR3 totals 13 residues. Germline V lookup: CDR1 MRHNA, CDR2 SNTAGT. Trimming pared 5 bases from V and 3 bases from J, leaving 7 bases between. The CDR3 region is CASSPGDTGELFF. The CDR3 region has the DNA TGTGCCAGCAGTCCGGGAGACACCGGGGAGCTGTTTTTT.

This chain joins TRBV7-9 and TRBJ2-7; 9 bases match TRBD1. The V gene end was trimmed by 1 base and the J gene end by 4 bases; junction bases not matched to a gene: 8. This CDR3 comprises 16 residues. The germline V gene has CDR1 SEHNR and CDR2 FQNEAQ (reference sequence). CDR3 protein: CASSLGWTGAEYEQYF. The DNA for the CDR3 is TGTGCCAGCAGCTTAGGGTGGACAGGGGCAGAGTACGAGCAGTACTTC. Filled out from reference TRBV7-9 and TRBJ2-7, the complete variable domain reads DTGVSQNPRHKITKRGQNVTFRCDPISEHNRLYWYRQTLGQGPEFLTYFQNEAQLEKSRLLSDRFSAERPKGSFSTLEIQRTEQGDSAMYLCASSLGWTGAEYEQYFGPGTRLTVT.

The CDR3 spells CASSLGRVAGGHTDTQYF. In nucleotides, the CDR3 is TGTGCCAGCAGTTTAGGAAGAGTAGCGGGAGGGCACACAGATACGCAGTATTTT. The V call is TRBV28, the J call TRBJ2-3; 11 bases align to TRBD2. The V gene end was trimmed by 2 bases and the J gene end by 2 bases; junction bases not matched to a gene: 9. CDR1 and CDR2 (germline): MDHEN, SYDVKM. The CDR3 loop spans 18 amino acids.

CDR3 nucleotides: TGTGCCAGCAGCCGTAGGCGGGGCACAGATACGCAGTATTTT. Protein sequence: CASSRRRGTDTQYF. The rearrangement links TRBV7-9 to TRBJ2-3, with a possible D match to TRBD2 (5 bases). Germline V CDR1 and CDR2: SEHNR, FQNEAQ (reference sequence). The V and J ends lost 5 bases and 1 base respectively, with 10 bases between them. This CDR3 has 14 amino acids. The complete variable domain, with remaining parts taken from reference TRBV7-9 and TRBJ2-3, reads DTGVSQNPRHKITKRGQNVTFRCDPISEHNRLYWYRQTLGQGPEFLTYFQNEAQLEKSRLLSDRFSAERPKGSFSTLEIQRTEQGDSAMYLCASSRRRGTDTQYFGPGTRLTVL.

The genes are TRBV29-1 and TRBJ2-7, with D tentatively TRBD1 (5 bases). The V gene's germline CDR1 is SQVTM and CDR2 ANQGSEA. CDR3 size: 14 residues. V dropped 1 base and J dropped 2 bases, with 12 bases sitting between them. CDR3 sequence: CSVEAPGNPYEQYF. As DNA, the CDR3 is TGCAGCGTTGAAGCCCCAGGGAACCCCTACGAGCAGTACTTC.

V and J are TRBV5-4 and TRBJ1-2; 9 bases are shared with TRBD1. From germline, CDR1 is SGHNT and CDR2 YYREEE (reference sequence). This CDR3 is 13 amino acids long. V trimming: 5 bases; J trimming: 6 bases; junction bases outside the gene matches: 5. CDR3 in DNA: TGTGCCAGCAGAGACAGGGGGGCTGATGGCTACACCTTC. This sequence encodes CASRDRGADGYTF. Variable domain in full (rest from reference TRBV5-4 and TRBJ1-2): ETGVTQSPTHLIKTRGQQVTLRCSSQSGHNTVSWYQQALGQGPQFIFQYYREEENGRGNFPPRFSGLQFPNYSSELNVNALELDDSALYLCASRDRGADGYTFGSGTRLTVV.